Listed below are T cell receptor beta chains from one sample, sequenced in a study of T cell responses to AZD1222 COVID-19 vaccine. Here immunoSEQ multiplex PCR was the method, and the copy in TCRdb shows in-frame clones only, minus some. The sample carries some 130,000 clones, approximately 90% recorded once. This specimen consisted of peripheral blood, obtained on day 0 of AZD1222 vaccination. These receptors all stem from an adult in good health. Both conserved end residues are trimmed from each CDR3. The size entry is marked missing in some rows and otherwise reads once, few, many or a size class.

v_gene: TRBV18
abundance: NA
CDR3aa: ASSPAGTGSGNTIY

v_gene: TRBV5-1
abundance: NA
CDR3aa: ASSLERLAGGWNEQF

v_gene: TRBV6-6
abundance: NA
CDR3aa: ASRPRVGTADTQY

v_gene: TRBV12-5
abundance: NA
CDR3aa: ASGLDTGVYGYT

v_gene: TRBV28
abundance: NA
CDR3aa: ASSLLVSAVYSNQPQH

v_gene: TRBV2
abundance: NA
CDR3aa: ASSDREYEQY

v_gene: TRBV28
abundance: once
CDR3aa: ASSFGTPFSNQPQH

v_gene: TRBV7-3
abundance: NA
CDR3aa: ASSLSGGWTPNEQF

v_gene: TRBV5-1
abundance: NA
CDR3aa: ASRGLPGQQETQY

v_gene: TRBV7-9
abundance: NA
CDR3aa: ASSSSEGSNEKLF

v_gene: TRBV5-4
abundance: few
CDR3aa: ASSFSGSTYEQY

v_gene: TRBV28
abundance: NA
CDR3aa: ASSGRRRQGNNNYGYT

v_gene: TRBV27
abundance: NA
CDR3aa: ASSPDRGRYNEQF

v_gene: TRBV6-2/TRBV6-3
abundance: NA
CDR3aa: ASSLAGTGTGELF

v_gene: TRBV11-3
abundance: NA
CDR3aa: ASSFLQGRTYEQY

v_gene: TRBV7-2
abundance: NA
CDR3aa: ASSLLGFNEKLF

v_gene: TRBV18
abundance: NA
CDR3aa: ASSIWSSDTQY

v_gene: TRBV3-1/TRBV3-2
abundance: NA
CDR3aa: ASARDRDVGYT

v_gene: TRBV4-1
abundance: once
CDR3aa: ASSQDGGSGNTIY

v_gene: TRBV6-2/TRBV6-3
abundance: NA
CDR3aa: ASSLRGEKLF

v_gene: TRBV3-1/TRBV3-2
abundance: NA
CDR3aa: ASSQGGIASYNEQF

v_gene: TRBV28
abundance: NA
CDR3aa: ASSGITNTEAF

v_gene: TRBV27
abundance: NA
CDR3aa: ASSSHRVTYGYT

v_gene: TRBV6-5
abundance: NA
CDR3aa: ASISTSGAYEQY

v_gene: TRBV25-1
abundance: NA
CDR3aa: ASSDPGKNSPLH

v_gene: TRBV5-1
abundance: NA
CDR3aa: ASSPSPPSYEQY

v_gene: TRBV28
abundance: NA
CDR3aa: ASEDSYYGYT

v_gene: TRBV3-1/TRBV3-2
abundance: NA
CDR3aa: ASTRTANTEAF

v_gene: TRBV24-1
abundance: NA
CDR3aa: ATSDTRSNQPQH

v_gene: TRBV5-5
abundance: NA
CDR3aa: ASSQELVADEQF

v_gene: TRBV7-2
abundance: NA
CDR3aa: ASSLQGRYTEAF

v_gene: TRBV3-1/TRBV3-2
abundance: NA
CDR3aa: ASSQWTSGTDTQY

v_gene: TRBV12-5
abundance: NA
CDR3aa: ASGLVLTSSYNEQF

v_gene: TRBV2
abundance: NA
CDR3aa: ASRRSVNQPQH

v_gene: TRBV6-2/TRBV6-3
abundance: NA
CDR3aa: ASSWAGVGNIQY

v_gene: TRBV9
abundance: NA
CDR3aa: ASSPRLNEAGELF

v_gene: TRBV28
abundance: NA
CDR3aa: ASTPGRRHGNEQF